These 26 T cell receptor beta chains were all obtained from the same sample, sequenced in a study of patients and donors after allogeneic stem cell transplantation. MiXCR, run by TCRdb on the RT-PCR reads, gives a single entry per CDR3 protein. There are tens of thousands of distinct CDR3 sequences in the sample; approximately 25% occur only once, and less than 30% lies in the top ten. The sample was blood, either unsorted or a sorted T cell fraction (not recorded which). These receptors were collected from a human donor who was either an allogeneic HSCT recipient or a stem cell or donor lymphocyte infusion donor (not recorded which). It is not recorded whose cells these are; they may come from a transplant donor.

This clonotype was observed a few times. V and J are TRBV12-3 or TRBV12-4 and TRBJ2-2; D is unclear. The length of the CDR3 is 15 residues. Trimming stripped 4 bases from V and 6 bases from J, with 15 bases between. CDR3 DNA sequence: TGTGCCAGCAGTTCCCCGACGGAAACGGCCGGGGAGCTGTTTTTT. Its translation is CASSSPTETAGELFF.

This clonotype was counted only a few times. This rearrangement joins TRBV4-2 to TRBJ2-1; TRBD1 agrees at 10 bases. CDR1 is LGHNA, CDR2 YNFKEQ, per germline. V was clipped by 1 base and J by 4 bases; unmatched bases: 7. The CDR3 extends over 17 amino acids. CDR3 sequence reads: CASSQGAPGQGYNEQFF. The CDR3 region has the DNA TGTGCCAGCAGCCAAGGGGCTCCGGGACAGGGGTACAATGAGCAGTTCTTC.

This chain uses TRBV12-3 or TRBV12-4 with TRBJ2-1; 12 nucleotides match TRBD2. The CDR3 loop spans 14 amino acids. V was clipped by 3 bases and J by 7 bases; unmatched bases: 1. This CDR3 reads CASSFLAGGNEQFF. The CDR3 nucleotides are TGTGCCAGCAGTTTCCTAGCGGGAGGGAATGAGCAGTTCTTC.

Many counts were recorded for this clonotype. The chain employs TRBV5-1 and TRBJ1-3; D gene ambiguous. Trimming pared 0 bases from V and 0 bases from J, leaving 10 bases between. The CDR3 consists of 16 residues. The germline CDR1 and CDR2 sequences are SGHRS and YFSETQ. CDR3 coding DNA: TGCGCCAGCAGCTTGGCCGATCCCGACTCTGGAAACACCATATATTTT. It specifies CASSLADPDSGNTIYF.

The chain joins TRBV28 to TRBJ2-1; D is uncertain. This CDR3 region has 12 residues. From germline, CDR1 is MDHEN and CDR2 SYDVKM. Deletions cut 6 bases from V and 7 bases from J, with 10 bases between. The CDR3 DNA is TGTGCCAGCAGCGAAGGATCGAATGAGCAGTTCTTC. Protein: CASSEGSNEQFF.

The table lists this clonotype with a few counts. The V gene is TRBV7-9, the J gene TRBJ1-4; no clear D. V was pared by 3 bases and J by 0 bases, with 8 bases between. Germline V gene data show CDR1 as SEHNR and CDR2 as FQNEAQ (reference sequence). CDR3 size: 15 residues. CDR3 loop: CASSFTFATNEKLFF. The CDR3 coding sequence is TGTGCCAGCAGCTTCACCTTTGCAACTAATGAAAAACTGTTTTTT.

This clonotype appeared many times. The chain couples TRBV24-1 to TRBJ2-3; D unclear. The V and J ends lost 5 bases and 0 bases respectively, with 5 bases between them. The CDR3 is 13 amino acids. From germline, CDR1 is KGHDR and CDR2 SFDVKD. CDR3 amino acids: CATSGVSTDTQYF. Written as DNA, the CDR3 is TGTGCCACCAGTGGTGTGAGCACAGATACGCAGTATTTT.

Points on this clonotype: Just one base apart from a much larger clone, this may be a read error. The chain uses TRBV5-1 and TRBJ1-2; the D gene is possibly TRBD1 (6 bases). This CDR3 spans 13 amino acids. Germline CDR1 SGHRS, CDR2 YFSETQ. This CDR3 is CARSFGGSYGYTF. The CDR3 DNA reads TGCGCCAGAAGCTTCGGGGGCAGCTATGGCTACACCTTC.

This clonotype was counted a few times. The rearrangement joins TRBV9 to TRBJ1-2, with D perhaps matching TRBD1 (6 bases). CDR3 size: 15 residues. Germline-derived CDR1 and CDR2 are SGDLS and YYNGEE. V lost 1 base and J lost 3, with 13 bases in between. The CDR3, as DNA: TGTGCCAGCAGCGTAAGTCACAGGGCTGACTATGGCTACACCTTC. Translation gives CASSVSHRADYGYTF. Complete variable domain (other parts from reference TRBV9 and TRBJ1-2): DSGVTQTPKHLITATGQRVTLRCSPRSGDLSVYWYQQSLDQGLQFLIQYYNGEERAKGNILERFSAQQFPDLHSELNLSSLELGDSALYFCASSVSHRADYGYTFGSGTRLTVV.

This clonotype was found a few times. V usage is TRBV19 and J usage is TRBJ1-1; D is uncertain. CDR3 length: 15 residues. Germline CDR1 reads LNHDA; CDR2 reads SQIVND (reference sequence). V dropped 5 bases and J dropped 1 base, with 14 bases sitting between them. CDR3 sequence: CASSALGFRNTEAFF. For the CDR3, the DNA is TGTGCCAGTAGTGCCCTCGGGTTTCGGAACACTGAAGCTTTCTTT.

V gene TRBV5-1 combines with J gene TRBJ1-1, with 8 bases aligning to TRBD1. Trimming took 4 bases from V and 1 from J; bases not matched to a gene: 9. The CDR3 runs 16 residues. CDR1 and CDR2 (germline): SGHRS, YFSETQ. CDR3 loop: CASSPEPGTGNTEAFF. CDR3 coding DNA: TGCGCCAGCAGCCCAGAACCCGGGACAGGGAACACTGAAGCTTTCTTT.

This clonotype was observed a few times. The chain joins TRBV3-1 to TRBJ1-6; no definite D call. This CDR3 is 12 amino acids long. Trimming stripped 2 bases from V and 9 bases from J, with 5 bases between. Germline V gene lookup returns CDR1 LGHDT and CDR2 YNNKEL (reference sequence). CDR3 sequence reads: CASSQISSPLHF. The CDR3 DNA is TGTGCCAGCAGCCAAATAAGTTCACCCCTCCACTTT.

This clonotype was seen a few times. This sequence joins TRBV12-3 or TRBV12-4 and TRBJ2-2; D is possibly TRBD2 (6 bases). The V end lost 7 bases, the J end lost 5 bases, and 23 bases lay between the germline ends. The CDR3 is 17 amino acids. CDR3 sequence reads: CASTLEGVGRGTGELFF. The CDR3 bases are TGTGCCAGCACCCTTGAAGGAGTCGGGAGAGGTACCGGGGAGCTGTTTTTT.

The rearrangement joins TRBV2 to TRBJ2-7; D might be TRBD1 (6 bases). The CDR3 runs 13 residues. Between the trimmed V and J ends, which lost 7 bases and 2 bases, there was a span of 12 bases. The V gene's germline CDR1 is SNHLY and CDR2 FYNNEI. CDR3 DNA: TGTGCCAGCATCACGGACAGAACCTACGAGCAGTACTTC. It codes for CASITDRTYEQYF.

This clonotype has more than one count but fewer than ten. This chain links TRBV29-1 with TRBJ2-5, with 7 bases that match TRBD2. Germline V CDR1 and CDR2: SQVTM, ANQGSEA. This CDR3 is built from 16 residues. The trim removed 3 bases at V and 5 bases at J, leaving 15 bases unmatched. CDR3 sequence (DNA): TGCAGCGTTGAGGGGTGGGAGGGCATGAGAACGGAGACCCAGTACTTC. Translating it yields CSVEGWEGMRTETQYF.

This clonotype was observed a few times. V usage is TRBV5-1 and J usage is TRBJ1-2; D is possibly TRBD1 (5 bases). The CDR3 covers 14 residues. Germline V gives CDR1 SGHRS, CDR2 YFSETQ. Trimming took 3 bases from V and 7 from J, leaving 16 bases between them. The CDR3 coding sequence is TGCGCCAGCAGCTCGGGACTCGCAGCCTCTGGCTACACCTTC. This codes for CASSSGLAASGYTF.

The rearrangement uses TRBV15 and TRBJ2-1, with D unresolved. Germline-derived CDR1 and CDR2 are LNHNV and YYDKDF (reference sequence). The CDR3 runs to 16 residues. The germline V and J ends were trimmed by 1 base and 0 bases, with 10 bases remaining between them. This CDR3 reads CATSRGLSSSYNEQFF. DNA of the CDR3: TGTGCCACCAGCAGAGGTCTGTCGAGCTCCTACAATGAGCAGTTCTTC.

This chain links TRBV12-3 or TRBV12-4 with TRBJ2-1, with 7 bases fitting TRBD1. V shed 4 bases, J shed 6 bases, and the junction held 9 bases outside the gene matches. The CDR3 sequence is 15 residues long. As DNA, the CDR3 is TGTGCCAGCAGTTCTTGGGACAGCAGGGCCAATGAGCAGTTCTTC. Translated, it gives CASSSWDSRANEQFF.

The sample holds a few counts of this clonotype. J is TRBJ1-6 and V is TRBV12-3 or TRBV12-4; the D is unclear. This CDR3 is built from 11 residues. Trimming took 3 bases from V and 14 from J, leaving 8 bases between them. This CDR3 reads CASSFLRTLHF. CDR3 DNA: TGTGCCAGCAGTTTCCTACGGACCCTCCACTTT.

V is TRBV20-1 and J is TRBJ2-1; no clear D. The V end was cut by 3 bases, the J end by 9 bases, with 18 bases between. Germline V lookup: CDR1 DFQATT, CDR2 SNEGSKA (reference sequence). The CDR3 consists of 14 residues. This CDR3 reads CSASIPFGFGEQFF. The DNA of the CDR3 is TGCAGTGCTAGTATCCCTTTTGGGTTCGGTGAGCAGTTCTTC.

The chain links TRBV7-9 to TRBJ2-7, with 9 bases aligning to TRBD1. The CDR3 extends over 15 amino acids. Germline V gives CDR1 SEHNR, CDR2 FQNEAQ (reference sequence). V gave up 5 bases and J gave up 3 bases; unmatched junction bases: 8. CDR3 region: CASSPGQGSYYEQYF. In DNA, the CDR3 is TGTGCCAGCAGCCCCGGACAGGGGTCCTACTACGAGCAGTACTTC. Together with reference TRBV7-9 and TRBJ2-7, the CDR3 gives the full variable domain: DTGVSQNPRHKITKRGQNVTFRCDPISEHNRLYWYRQTLGQGPEFLTYFQNEAQLEKSRLLSDRFSAERPKGSFSTLEIQRTEQGDSAMYLCASSPGQGSYYEQYFGPGTRLTVT.

This clonotype was found a few times. V usage is TRBV20-1 and J usage is TRBJ1-1; a possible D gene is TRBD1 (5 bases). CDR1 and CDR2 (germline): DFQATT, SNEGSKA (reference sequence). This CDR3 has 14 amino acids. The V gene lost 4 bases and the J gene lost 0 bases, with 12 bases spanning the gap. This CDR3 is CSATVPGVNTEAFF. As DNA, the CDR3 is TGCAGTGCTACTGTGCCGGGGGTGAACACTGAAGCTTTCTTT.

This chain's CDR3 is CSVDRTNTGELFF. The CDR3 DNA reads TGCAGCGTTGACCGGACGAACACCGGGGAGCTGTTTTTT. The J gene is TRBJ2-2, the V gene TRBV29-1; D call uncertain. With 3 bases removed from V and 0 bases from J, the gap between germline ends came to 5 bases. The germline V gene has CDR1 SQVTM and CDR2 ANQGSEA. The CDR3 runs to 13 residues.

There are a few counts of this clonotype. This chain links TRBV5-1 with TRBJ2-7; D is unclear. The CDR3 runs 16 residues. Trimming pared 0 bases from V and 4 bases from J, leaving 17 bases between. Germline V gene lookup returns CDR1 SGHRS and CDR2 YFSETQ. CDR3 sequence reads: CASSLAPLAQTYEQYF. The DNA for the CDR3 is TGCGCCAGCAGCTTGGCCCCTTTGGCGCAGACTTACGAGCAGTACTTC.

This clonotype was detected only a few times. This sequence joins TRBV3-1 and TRBJ2-5; no clear D. The CDR3 contains 15 residues. Trimming took 0 bases from V and 3 from J, leaving 11 bases between them. In germline, CDR1 is LGHDT, CDR2 YNNKEL (reference sequence). CDR3 nucleotides: TGTGCCAGCAGCCAAGATACCTGGCGGAAAGAGACCCAGTACTTC. It translates to CASSQDTWRKETQYF.

The chain is built from TRBV11-2 and TRBJ1-3, with 8 bases fitting TRBD1. The CDR3 consists of 14 residues. The J segment lost 4 bases and the V segment lost 1 base, leaving 0 bases of the junction unmatched. Germline loops: CDR1 SGHAT, CDR2 FQNNGV. CDR3 sequence: CASSLGDRGNTIYF. The CDR3 nucleotides are TGTGCCAGCAGCTTAGGGGACAGGGGAAACACCATATATTTT.